This TCR beta chain emerged from a study of blood T cell repertoires in COVID-19 (dated by TCRdb to the early 2020s). Notes on the research overall: Samples from collaborators originated in the United States, Italy and Spain and spanned both the acute and convalescent phases of COVID-19. The material from the prospective study consisted of cDNA or gDNA derived from T cells, B-cell-depleted T cells, or PBMCs. Subjects who had been exposed to COVID-19, were actively infected with it, or had recovered from it provided the deeply sampled blood TCRbeta repertoires that made up the dataset. The repertoires were released in a freely available public database intended as a resource for research on the immune response to SARS-CoV-2. The samples were drawn from two sources: the first 160 participants of the ongoing ImmuneRACE study, and 1,000 to 1,500 subjects contributed by 6 global collaborators. The sample metadata nearly always contained a de-identified subject ID, COVID-19 status, age in years and sex. Where HLA class I and class II types were available, the types were taken from metadata supplied by the sample provider, not from assay-based typing.

The collaborating institutions used their own protocols to collect whole blood in K2EDTA tubes. For TCRbeta analysis, collaborator samples were shipped as frozen whole blood, as isolated PBMCs, or as DNA extracted from either sample type. Points on this clone: Its antigen is still unknown. No quality values exist for individual bases; no much larger clone is one base distant.

The germline V gene (reference sequence) provides CDR1 MNHNY and CDR2 SVGAGI. V is cut back by 6 bases and J by 5 bases, with 9 bases in the junction unmatched. The CDR3 sequence holds 15 residues, the cysteine and phenylalanine included. Just CDR3 DNA is preserved here, 45 bases in frame from base 1. The immunoSEQ Assay, a bias-controlled multiplex PCR, was used to amplify TCRbeta CDR3 regions from genomic DNA. Under the source paper's analysis protocol: Within the assay, amplification of reference gene primers was used to estimate how many nucleated cells each sample contained. Sequence reads were collapsed and filtered to measure the absolute abundance of every unique TCRbeta CDR3 rearrangement. Productive Simpson clonality was computed per sample as the square root of Simpson's diversity index over productive rearrangements. TCRdb provides this immuneACCESS table in a form limited to in-frame rearrangements. Some clones are lacking; in checked studies, under half of them reflect an unresolved V gene, and why the rest are absent is not known. Clone size and the V and J calls come from that table; the DNA yielded D and trimming. The sample table shows roughly 180,000 clones, and about 84% are seen once. More than 4.5% of the sample belongs to the ten largest clones.

Overall study outcomes, separate from this receptor: The quantity of clinical and demographic metadata differed by source and by participant and was supplied without curation.

This TCR was recovered from a woman aged 25-40 years with acute or convalescent COVID-19. The material sequenced was peripheral blood. Recombination connected TRBV6-6 to TRBJ1-1, and 10 junctional nucleotides match TRBD1. CDR3 region: CASRPDRGGRTEAFF. The nucleotides read TGTGCCAGCAGGCCGGACAGGGGGGGGAGAACTGAAGCTTTCTTT.